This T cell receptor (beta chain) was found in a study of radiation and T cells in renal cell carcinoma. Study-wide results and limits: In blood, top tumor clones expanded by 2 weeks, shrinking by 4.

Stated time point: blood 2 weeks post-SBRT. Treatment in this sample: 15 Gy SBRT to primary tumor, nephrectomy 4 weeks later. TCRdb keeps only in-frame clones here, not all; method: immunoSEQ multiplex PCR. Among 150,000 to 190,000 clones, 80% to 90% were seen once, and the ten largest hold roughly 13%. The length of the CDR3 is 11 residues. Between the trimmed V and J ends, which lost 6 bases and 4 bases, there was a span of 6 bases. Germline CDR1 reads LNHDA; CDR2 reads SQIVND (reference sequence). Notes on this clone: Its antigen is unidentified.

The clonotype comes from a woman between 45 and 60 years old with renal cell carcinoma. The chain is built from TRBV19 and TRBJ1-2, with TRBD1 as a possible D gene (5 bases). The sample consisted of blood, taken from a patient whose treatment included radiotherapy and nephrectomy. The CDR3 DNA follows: TGTGCCAGTAGCGACAGCTATGGCTACACCTTC. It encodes CASSDSYGYTF.